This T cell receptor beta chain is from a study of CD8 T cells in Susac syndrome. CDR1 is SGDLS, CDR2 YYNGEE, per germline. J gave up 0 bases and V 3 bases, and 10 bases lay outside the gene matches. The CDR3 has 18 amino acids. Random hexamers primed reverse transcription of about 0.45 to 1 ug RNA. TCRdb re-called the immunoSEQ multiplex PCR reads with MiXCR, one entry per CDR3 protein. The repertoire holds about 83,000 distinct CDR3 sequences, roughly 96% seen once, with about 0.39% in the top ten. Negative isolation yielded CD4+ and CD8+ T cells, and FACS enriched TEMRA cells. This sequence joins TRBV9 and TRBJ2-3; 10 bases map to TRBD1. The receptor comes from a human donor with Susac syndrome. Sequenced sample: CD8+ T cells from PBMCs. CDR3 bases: TGTGCCAGCAGCGCACCCCTTGGACAGGGGGGGAGCACAGATACGCAGTATTTT. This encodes CASSAPLGQGGSTDTQYF. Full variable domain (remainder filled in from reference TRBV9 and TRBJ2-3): DSGVTQTPKHLITATGQRVTLRCSPRSGDLSVYWYQQSLDQGLQFLIQYYNGEERAKGNILERFSAQQFPDLHSELNLSSLELGDSALYFCASSAPLGQGGSTDTQYFGPGTRLTVL.